The clone carrying this T cell receptor beta chain has more than one count but fewer than ten. The antigen is undetermined. Treatment in this sample: roughly 10-day PBMC culture with coronavirus spike peptide pools or control peptides (ViraFEST assay). About 2.1 million PBMCs were grown per well alongside about 10 IU/ml IL-2 and around 9.6 ug/ml peptide pools. These data are taken from a study of vaccination and CD4 T cells after COVID-19. Study context: Diagnosis preceded the drawing of post-COVID samples by a median around 100 days (range 35 to 161). Treatment of control cultures consisted of a CEFX pool, an HIV-1 Nef pool, or no peptide.

Oncomine TCR Beta short-read sequencing was applied to DNA from cultured CD4+ T cells. Genomic DNA was isolated from CD4+ T cells that had been cultured. TCRdb used MiXCR to reprocess the PCR reads, holding one entry per CDR3 protein. Of roughly 17,000 distinct CDR3 sequences detected, about 55% appear once; the ten largest clones hold approximately 9%. The germline gives CDR1 SEHNR, CDR2 FQNEAQ (reference sequence). The V gene end was trimmed by 2 bases and the J gene end by 8 bases; junction bases not matched to a gene: 7. CDR3 length: 14 residues. The source is a human donor who had recovered from COVID-19. The chain joins TRBV7-9 to TRBJ1-2; 8 bases map to TRBD1. The specimen sequenced was CD4+ T cells from blood, cultured in vitro. The CDR3 DNA is TGTGCCAGCAGCTTATACTCAGGGGGCGACGGCTACACCTTC. Its protein is CASSLYSGGDGYTF. The whole variable domain, filled in from reference TRBV7-9 and TRBJ1-2, reads DTGVSQNPRHKITKRGQNVTFRCDPISEHNRLYWYRQTLGQGPEFLTYFQNEAQLEKSRLLSDRFSAERPKGSFSTLEIQRTEQGDSAMYLCASSLYSGGDGYTFGSGTRLTVV.